What follows are 12 T cell receptor gamma chains derived from one specimen sequenced in a study of gamma delta lymphoproliferative disorders and STAT genes. TCRdb fed the multiplex PCR reads to CATT. This sample carries 1,000 to 1,500 gamma-chain clones, 8.5% to 10% of them seen once, and the ten largest clones take approximately 88%. The receptor sequences were amplified from genomic DNA of peripheral blood mononuclear cells. Sequenced material: blood. Every receptor here comes from a human donor with gamma-delta T-cell large granular lymphocyte leukemia.

This clone occurred many times. This may stem from a read error, because a much larger clone lies one nucleotide away. The chain joins TRGV10 to TRGJ1 or TRGJ2. TRGV10 qualifies as an ORF whose function is uncertain. V trimming: 8 bases; J trimming: 3 bases; junction bases outside the gene matches: 2. The CDR3 is 11 residues long. The CDR3 DNA sequence: TGTGCTGCGTGGGGTTATTATAAGAAACTCTTT. Translating it yields CAAWGYYKKLF.

This clone was seen only a few times. This rearrangement joins TRGV8 to TRGJ1 or TRGJ2. The CDR3 length is 14 residues. Germline V CDR1 and CDR2: VENAVY, YDSYNSRV. Trimming at V came to 2 bases and at J to 3 bases, leaving 7 bases not matched to a gene. DNA of the CDR3: TGTGCCACCTGGGATACGGGGCCTTATTATAAGAAACTCTTT. Its translation is CATWDTGPYYKKLF.

By proportion, this clone is large. One base away lies a much larger clone, so this may be a sequencing read error. This chain joins TRGV3 and TRGJP2. This CDR3 spans 13 amino acids. Germline V gene sequence: CDR1 VTNTFY, CDR2 YDVSTARD (reference sequence). V trimming: 0 bases; J trimming: 8 bases; junction bases outside the gene matches: 3. CDR3 protein: CATWDRHDWIKTF. The CDR3 coding sequence is TGTGCCACCTGGGACAGGCACGATTGGATCAAGACGTTT.

In the case of this clone: It may be a read error: a sequence one base away is much more abundant. CDR3 residues: CATWDGRISGNTTGWFKLF. The CDR3 bases are TGTGCCACCTGGGACGGGCGAATTTCAGGGAATACCACTGGTTGGTTCAAGTTATTT. V and J are TRGV2 and TRGJP1. Germline V gives CDR1 EGSNGY, CDR2 YDSYNSKV. The CDR3 is made up of 19 amino acids.

There are many counts of this clone. Germline and junction disagree at one end, which may indicate a read error. This chain's CDR3 is CATWDPTGWFKIF. The CDR3 DNA sequence: TGTGCCACCTGGGACCCCACCGGTTGGTTCAAGATATTT. The chain uses TRGV8 and TRGJP1. Germline V gene sequence: CDR1 VENAVY, CDR2 YDSYNSRV. CDR3 length: 13 residues.

For this clone: The DNA is omitted, as the CDR3 cannot be located on it reliably, and the CDR3 follows TCRdb's listing. Other DNA sequences in the same sample also yield this CDR3. This chain joins TRGV11 and TRGJP2. TRGV11 is flagged as an ORF with uncertain function. The CDR3 is 21 amino acids long, termini counted. The chain's CDR3 is CTTVPAGLGYWLYSSDWIKTF.

This clone was detected ten times or more. The chain has TRGV10 and TRGJ1 or TRGJ2. TRGV10 is filed as an ORF, its function uncertain. The V gene end was trimmed by 12 bases and the J gene end by 4 bases; junction bases not matched to a gene: 7. This CDR3 is built from 11 residues. CDR3 coding DNA: TGTGCTGCCTCGAAGTATTATAAGAAACTCTTT. It translates to CAASKYYKKLF.

This clone was counted only a few times. The chain joins TRGV2 to TRGJ1 or TRGJ2. CDR3 length equals 14 residues. Looked up from germline, CDR1 is EGSNGY and CDR2 is YDSYNSKV. Trimming at V came to 1 base and at J to 0 bases, leaving 3 bases not matched to a gene. This CDR3 is CATWDGANYYKKLF. CDR3 nucleotide sequence: TGTGCCACCTGGGACGGCGCGAATTATTATAAGAAACTCTTT.

This chain uses TRGV8 with TRGJ1 or TRGJ2. V lost 2 bases and J lost 6; bases outside the gene matches: 4. The CDR3 is made up of 12 amino acids. Germline V CDR1 and CDR2: VENAVY, YDSYNSRV. The DNA of the CDR3 is TGTGCCACCTGGGATAACTTTTATAAGAAACTCTTT. Translating gives CATWDNFYKKLF.

This clone is medium-sized (0.01 to 0.1%) in the sample. The chain is built from TRGV10 and TRGJ1 or TRGJ2. TRGV10 has ORF status, its function being uncertain. CDR3 size: 12 residues. The J segment lost 7 bases and the V segment lost 8 bases, leaving 9 bases of the junction unmatched. The CDR3 sequence: CAAWDLRYKKLF. DNA for the CDR3: TGTGCTGCGTGGGATTTAAGGTATAAGAAACTCTTT.

This clone was detected ten times or more. The limits of the CDR3 on the DNA are not certain, so only TCRdb's listed CDR3 is given. The genes are TRGV11 and TRGJP2. TRGV11 falls under the ORF class, with uncertain function. The CDR3 adds up to 19 amino acids, both ends counted. The CDR3 here is CTTVPAGLGLARSDWIKTF.

This clone was found a few times. This likely traces to a read error, being one base from a far larger clone. This same CDR3 is encoded by further DNA sequences in the sample. The chain has TRGV8 and TRGJP1. CDR3 length: 16 residues. Germline lookup yields CDR1 VENAVY and CDR2 YDSYNSRV. The DNA for the CDR3 is TGTGCCACTTGGGATAGAGGGGGTACCACTGGTTGGTTCAAGATATTT. Residues: CATWDRGGTTGWFKIF.